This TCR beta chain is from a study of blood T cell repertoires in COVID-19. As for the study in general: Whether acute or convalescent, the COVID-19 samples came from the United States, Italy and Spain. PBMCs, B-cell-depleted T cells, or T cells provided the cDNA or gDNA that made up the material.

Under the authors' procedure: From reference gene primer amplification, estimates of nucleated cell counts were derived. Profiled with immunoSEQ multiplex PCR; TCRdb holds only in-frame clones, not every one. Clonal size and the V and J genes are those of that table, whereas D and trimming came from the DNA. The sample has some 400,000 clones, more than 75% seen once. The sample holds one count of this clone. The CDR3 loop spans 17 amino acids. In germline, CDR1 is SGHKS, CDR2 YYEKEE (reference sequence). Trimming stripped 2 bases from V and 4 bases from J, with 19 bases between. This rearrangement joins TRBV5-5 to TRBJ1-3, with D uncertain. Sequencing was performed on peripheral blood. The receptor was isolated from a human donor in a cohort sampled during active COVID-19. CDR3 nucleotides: TGTGCCAGCAGCTTTTCCCCCCCTCAAGAGGCCGGAAACACCATATATTTT. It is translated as CASSFSPPQEAGNTIYF.